This T cell receptor (beta chain) emerged from a study of T-cell memory formation after mild COVID-19. Note on this clonotype: Its antigen is not identified.

The CDR3 runs 15 residues. Per the germline V gene, CDR1 is KGHSH and CDR2 is LQKENI. V dropped 6 bases and J dropped 1 base, with 15 bases sitting between them. Study conclusions and caveats: CD4+ clones that contracted lay mainly in CM and EM; CD8+ ones lay in EMRA.

TCRdb passed the 5' RACE reads through MiXCR, listing each CDR3 protein once. The sample lists approximately 150,000 distinct CDR3 sequences, 6% to 6.5% seen once, with about 2.1% in the top ten. The receptor was isolated from an adult woman who had mild COVID-19 (a few samples of this study predate the infection). Cell type and time point are not known. This sequence joins TRBV18 and TRBJ1-1, with D tentatively TRBD1 (5 bases). The sequencing sample was made of PBMCs or a T cell subset sorted from them (not recorded which). Written as DNA, the CDR3 is TGTGCCAGCTCGCCCTGGGGGACGGGGAACACTGAAGCTTTCTTT. It codes for CASSPWGTGNTEAFF.